One sample yielded the 23 T cell receptor beta chains listed below, sequenced in a study of spatial heterogeneity in lung cancer (dated by TCRdb to about 2019). The intended sense of this specimen's time point label: sample taken at primary tumor resection. Receptor libraries were prepared by 5' RACE. The sample was run on a NextSeq 500. Using fastp trimming at Q25 and MiXCR clonotype assembly, TCRdb reanalyzed the public sequencing data and kept in-frame beta chains. Rows matching on CDR3 protein sequence are summarized as one entry with the most common DNA and genes. This sample comprises tens of thousands of distinct CDR3 sequences, roughly 3% of them detected only once. The ten largest make up under 40% of the sample. The specimen was normal lung tissue next to the tumor, collected at surgery. The origin of the receptors is a male donor with early-stage non-small cell lung cancer.

This clonotype came up many times. The rearrangement uses TRBV20-1 and TRBJ1-6, with D perhaps matching TRBD1 (5 bases). Germline lookup yields CDR1 DFQATT and CDR2 SNEGSKA (reference sequence). The CDR3 runs 16 residues. V was trimmed by 4 bases and J by 0 bases, leaving 13 bases between them. CDR3 residues: CSAILGGSSYNSPLHF. The CDR3 coding sequence is TGCAGTGCTATTTTGGGGGGGAGCTCCTATAATTCACCCCTCCACTTT.

This clonotype was recorded many times. The chain carries TRBV27 and TRBJ2-7; 9 bases agree with TRBD1. Unmatched junction bases numbered 5, after V lost 4 bases and J lost 7 bases. The CDR3 extends over 13 amino acids. CDR1 and CDR2 (germline): MNHEY, SMNVEV (reference sequence). The CDR3 DNA reads TGTGCCAGCAGTTCCCAGACAGGGGGGGAGCAGTACTTC. Its translation is CASSSQTGGEQYF.

The sample holds many counts of this clonotype. The chain combines TRBV7-9 with TRBJ2-3; TRBD1 matches 8 bases. The length of the CDR3 is 15 residues. V gave up 3 bases and J gave up 0 bases; unmatched junction bases: 2. Germline CDR1 and CDR2: SEHNR and FQNEAQ (reference sequence). This CDR3 reads CASSFWTGSTDTQYF. The CDR3 bases are TGTGCCAGCAGCTTCTGGACAGGGAGCACAGATACGCAGTATTTT.

This clonotype was found many times. CDR3 nucleotide sequence: TGTGCCAGCAGCCCCCAGGGGAACAACCAAGAGACCCAGTACTTC. Translating gives CASSPQGNNQETQYF. J is TRBJ2-5 and V is TRBV9; TRBD1 is a possible D gene (6 bases). Germline-derived CDR1 and CDR2 are SGDLS and YYNGEE. The length of the CDR3 is 15 residues. V was cut by 4 bases and J by 0 bases, with 13 bases left in between.

The rearrangement uses TRBV12-3 or TRBV12-4 and TRBJ2-1, with 11 bases that match TRBD2. The CDR3 has 16 residues. Trimming took 5 bases from V and 10 from J; bases not matched to a gene: 13. CDR3 residues: CASSTTLLAGVQEQFF. Here the CDR3 DNA reads TGTGCCAGCAGTACTACATTACTAGCGGGAGTACAGGAGCAGTTCTTC.

This clonotype was recorded at least ten times. The chain employs TRBV29-1 and TRBJ2-7; D gene ambiguous. The V and J ends lost 5 bases and 2 bases respectively, with 10 bases between them. The CDR3 has 12 amino acids. From germline, CDR1 is SQVTM and CDR2 ANQGSEA. The CDR3 spells CSVRHSPYEQYF. CDR3 nucleotide sequence: TGCAGCGTTAGGCACTCTCCCTACGAGCAGTACTTC.

This clonotype was picked up one time. This sequence joins TRBV27 and TRBJ2-7; D ambiguous. Trimming removed 6 bases from V and 5 bases from J, with 17 bases in between. Germline CDR1 is MNHEY and CDR2 is SMNVEV (reference sequence). The length of the CDR3 is 14 residues. CDR3 amino acids: CASSPRWDVNEQYF. CDR3 nucleotides: TGTGCCAGCAGCCCAAGGTGGGATGTAAACGAGCAGTACTTC.

To note about this clonotype: With a much larger clone just one base away, this may be a read error. The chain carries TRBV12-3 or TRBV12-4 and TRBJ1-2; 7 bases line up with TRBD1. Unmatched junction bases numbered 7, after V lost 8 bases and J lost 10 bases. CDR3 size: 11 residues. CDR3 in DNA: TGTGCCAGCGGCCGCGGACAGGACTACACCTTC. It is translated as CASGRGQDYTF.

This clonotype was seen ten or more times. The CDR3 DNA follows: TGTGCCAGCAGTCTCCAGGCCGGGGAGCTGTTTTTT. Its protein is CASSLQAGELFF. This chain connects TRBV27 to TRBJ2-2; D remains ambiguous. CDR1 is MNHEY and CDR2 is SMNVEV in the germline V gene (reference sequence). Trimming shortened V by 5 bases and J by 6 bases, and 7 bases separated the two germline ends. This CDR3 has 12 residues.

In this sample, this clonotype turned up a few times. The chain links TRBV5-1 to TRBJ2-3; maybe TRBD2 (6 bases). V was trimmed by 4 bases and J by 2 bases, leaving 11 bases between them. The CDR3 is 14 residues long. The germline V gene encodes CDR1 SGHRS and CDR2 YFSETQ. The CDR3 reads CASSPWDFTDTQYF. As DNA, the CDR3 is TGCGCCAGCAGCCCTTGGGACTTCACAGATACGCAGTATTTT. The complete variable domain, with remaining parts taken from reference TRBV5-1 and TRBJ2-3, reads KAGVTQTPRYLIKTRGQQVTLSCSPISGHRSVSWYQQTPGQGLQFLFEYFSETQRNKGNFPGRFSGRQFSNSRSEMNVSTLELGDSALYLCASSPWDFTDTQYFGPGTRLTVL.

This clonotype was seen at least ten times. The V gene is TRBV29-1, the J gene TRBJ1-1; TRBD1 is a possible D gene (6 bases). Germline V gene sequence: CDR1 SQVTM, CDR2 ANQGSEA. The V end lost 8 bases, the J end lost 7 bases, and 14 bases lay between the germline ends. The CDR3 totals 11 residues. The CDR3 spells CSSRGPGEAFF. CDR3 DNA: TGCAGCTCACGGGGGCCGGGTGAAGCTTTCTTT.

This clonotype appeared many times. The rearrangement joins TRBV18 to TRBJ1-1; D gene unclear. The CDR3 consists of 13 residues. The V end was cut by 1 base, the J end by 10 bases, with 13 bases between. CDR1 and CDR2 from the germline V gene are KGHSH and LQKENI. CDR3 in amino acids: CASSPQEGQIAFF. The CDR3 DNA follows: TGTGCCAGCTCACCACAAGAGGGCCAAATAGCTTTCTTT. The entire variable domain, with the rest obtained from reference TRBV18 and TRBJ1-1, is as follows: NAGVMQNPRHLVRRRGQEARLRCSPMKGHSHVYWYRQLPEEGLKFMVYLQKENIIDESGMPKERFSAEFPKEGPSILRIQQVVRGDSAAYFCASSPQEGQIAFFGQGTRLTVV.

This clonotype was recorded many times. The chain recombines TRBV28 with TRBJ1-5; D ambiguous. The CDR3 runs to 12 residues. Trimming removed 5 bases at V and 6 bases at J, with 8 bases between. The germline gives CDR1 MDHEN, CDR2 SYDVKM. CDR3 coding DNA: TGTGCCAGCAGTCCTCGCCCTCAGCCCCAGCATTTT. The encoded protein is CASSPRPQPQHF.

Ten or more counts support this clonotype. The J gene is TRBJ1-2, the V gene TRBV7-8, with D maybe TRBD1 (5 bases). Germline CDR1 reads SGHVS; CDR2 reads FQNEAQ. The CDR3 loop spans 16 amino acids. The V end was cut by 5 bases, the J end by 3 bases, with 19 bases between. The CDR3 bases are TGTGCCAGCAGCCCCGACAGCTTCCCTTCTTACTATGGCTACACCTTC. Protein: CASSPDSFPSYYGYTF.

This clonotype was detected many times. The chain joins TRBV6-2 or TRBV6-3 to TRBJ1-1; D not resolved. Germline V gives CDR1 MNHEY, CDR2 SVGEGT. The CDR3 loop spans 14 amino acids. V gave up 2 bases and J gave up 5 bases, with 12 bases separating them. In DNA, the CDR3 is TGTGCCAGCAGTTACACTGATGGAGGGACTGAAGCTTTCTTT. Its translation is CASSYTDGGTEAFF.

The table lists this clonotype with many counts. The genes are TRBV6-6 and TRBJ1-5; D gene unclear. V was clipped by 7 bases and J by 3 bases, with 7 bases between them. The CDR3 length is 12 residues. Germline V CDR1 and CDR2: MNHNY, SVGAGI (reference sequence). In DNA form, the CDR3 reads TGTGCCAGCAATGCAGCCAATCAGCCCCAGCATTTT. Protein product: CASNAANQPQHF.

Sample share makes this clonotype medium-sized. Here the CDR3 DNA reads TGTGCCTGGAGTGCCCAGCGGGAAAACGAGCAGTACTTC. Its protein product is CAWSAQRENEQYF. The chain carries TRBV30 and TRBJ2-7, with TRBD2 identical over 7 bases. The CDR3 extends over 13 amino acids. Germline-derived CDR1 and CDR2 are GTSNPN and SVGIG (reference sequence). Germline trimming cut 1 base from V and 5 bases from J; bases unmatched to any gene: 5.

This clonotype was picked up many times. The CDR3 nucleotides are TGTGCCAGCAGTCCCTGGACAGGGGGCATCGAGCAGTACTTC. It specifies CASSPWTGGIEQYF. The rearrangement uses TRBV6-5 and TRBJ2-7, with 11 nucleotides matching TRBD1. The length of the CDR3 is 14 residues. Germline CDR1 MNHEY, CDR2 SVGAGI. The V segment lost 5 bases and the J segment 6 bases; nucleotides outside the gene matches: 6.

This clonotype was detected ten times or more. The genes are TRBV18 and TRBJ2-3, with 8 bases that match TRBD1. This CDR3 comprises 17 residues. Germline V gene data show CDR1 as KGHSH and CDR2 as LQKENI. The ends lost 3 bases at V and 4 bases at J; junction bases unmatched: 12. This CDR3 is CASSPIPQGASPDTQYF. The CDR3 DNA reads TGTGCCAGCTCACCGATACCTCAGGGGGCGTCCCCAGATACGCAGTATTTT. Drawing the rest from reference TRBV18 and TRBJ2-3, the complete variable domain is NAGVMQNPRHLVRRRGQEARLRCSPMKGHSHVYWYRQLPEEGLKFMVYLQKENIIDESGMPKERFSAEFPKEGPSILRIQQVVRGDSAAYFCASSPIPQGASPDTQYFGPGTRLTVL.

This clonotype came up many times. This chain joins TRBV29-1 and TRBJ2-7; D is unresolved. CDR1 and CDR2 from the germline V gene are SQVTM and ANQGSEA. This CDR3 is built from 11 residues. The germline V and J ends were trimmed by 4 bases and 5 bases, with 9 bases remaining between them. CDR3: CSVAWGHEQYF. CDR3 in DNA: TGCAGCGTTGCTTGGGGTCACGAGCAGTACTTC.

This clonotype was observed at least ten times. The chain carries TRBV18 and TRBJ1-5; the D is unclear. The V end lost 5 bases, the J end lost 7 bases, and 12 bases lay between the germline ends. The CDR3 runs 13 residues. Germline V gene data show CDR1 as KGHSH and CDR2 as LQKENI. This CDR3 reads CASSSQVEQPQHF. The CDR3 nucleotides are TGTGCCAGCTCATCCCAGGTAGAGCAGCCCCAGCATTTT.

This clonotype has at least ten counts. This sequence joins TRBV9 and TRBJ2-3; D is possibly TRBD1 or TRBD2 (5 bases each). V was clipped by 4 bases and J by 4 bases, with 16 bases between them. Germline V gene sequence: CDR1 SGDLS, CDR2 YYNGEE. This CDR3 spans 15 amino acids. The CDR3 nucleotides read TGTGCCAGCAGCTCCCAGGGAGTCTGGGCAGATACGCAGTATTTT. It yields the protein CASSSQGVWADTQYF.

Regarding this clonotype: A much larger clonotype is one base distant, so this may be a read error. CDR3 sequence (DNA): TGTGCCAGCAGCGGAATGGTCGGGGAGCTGTTTTTT. This encodes CASSGMVGELFF. The genes are TRBV6-2 or TRBV6-3 and TRBJ2-2; no definite D call. The CDR3 length is 12 residues. The germline V gene has CDR1 MNHEY and CDR2 SVGEGT. Trimming took 6 bases from V and 7 from J, leaving 9 bases between them.